Shown below are 14 T cell receptor beta chains from a single sample sequenced in a study of graft-versus-host responses after intestinal transplantation. Assay used: immunoSEQ multiplex PCR; TCRdb lists only in-frame clones, some missing. The sample consists of fewer than 95,000 clones, about 92% of them appearing once. These receptors have no known antigen. The sample was unstimulated CD8+ T cells sorted from spleen or lymph node cells, taken before intestinal transplant. The receptors were sampled from a human donor who received an intestinal transplant.

Note on this clone: The sample has other DNA sequences that encode this CDR3 too. This sequence joins TRBV2 and TRBJ1-2, with D maybe TRBD1 (5 bases). CDR1 SNHLY and CDR2 FYNNEI come from the germline V gene. Between the trimmed V and J ends, which lost 0 bases and 0 bases, there was a span of 8 bases. The CDR3 is 15 amino acids. This CDR3 reads CASSEAGGANYGYTF. The CDR3 nucleotides are TGTGCCAGCAGTGAAGCGGGGGGGGCTAACTATGGCTACACCTTC.

The chain recombines TRBV19 with TRBJ2-7; 8 positions match TRBD1. Trimming took 10 bases from V and 6 from J; bases not matched to a gene: 8. The CDR3 contains 12 residues. CDR1 is LNHDA, CDR2 SQIVND, per germline (reference sequence). The CDR3 loop is CATQDRAAEQYF. CDR3 coding DNA: TGTGCCACCCAGGACAGGGCGGCCGAGCAGTACTTC.

The gene calls are TRBV25-1 and TRBJ2-7; D is unclear. This CDR3 is 14 amino acids long. Germline CDR1 and CDR2: MGHDK and SYGVNS. The ends were cut back, 2 bases at V and 6 bases at J, with 14 bases in the middle. The CDR3 nucleotides are TGTGCCAGCAGTGAACAGCGCTACTTGTCCGAGCAGTACTTC. Translated: CASSEQRYLSEQYF.

As regards this clone: An end of the junction does not agree with germline; a read error may underlie this. The V and J genes are TRBV6-6 and TRBJ2-7, with 7 bases lining up with TRBD2. CDR1 MNHNY and CDR2 SVGAGI come from the germline V gene (reference sequence). CDR3 length: 11 amino acids. The CDR3 sequence is CASSYSGRDFF. The CDR3, as DNA: TGTGCCAGCAGTTACTCGGGGAGGGATTTCTTC.

The rearrangement uses TRBV7-9 and TRBJ1-1; 10 bases map to TRBD1. CDR1 SEHNR and CDR2 FQNEAQ come from the germline V gene (reference sequence). The junction had 4 bases not matched to a gene; V was cut back by 5 bases and J by 1 base. The CDR3 length is 15 residues. CDR3 region: CASSRRQGANTEAFF. The CDR3 DNA sequence: TGTGCCAGCAGCCGCCGACAGGGGGCGAACACTGAAGCTTTCTTT. Filled out from reference TRBV7-9 and TRBJ1-1, the complete variable domain reads DTGVSQNPRHKITKRGQNVTFRCDPISEHNRLYWYRQTLGQGPEFLTYFQNEAQLEKSRLLSDRFSAERPKGSFSTLEIQRTEQGDSAMYLCASSRRQGANTEAFFGQGTRLTVV.

The chain couples TRBV19 to TRBJ1-1; D unresolved. This CDR3 has 13 residues. Germline CDR1 is LNHDA and CDR2 is SQIVND (reference sequence). With 5 bases removed from V and 7 bases from J, the gap between germline ends came to 14 bases. CDR3 sequence: CASSPGNPLEAFF. The CDR3 DNA is TGTGCCAGTAGTCCTGGCAACCCCCTTGAAGCTTTCTTT.

This rearrangement joins TRBV6-5 to TRBJ2-3; D unresolved. Trimming took 2 bases from V and 0 from J, leaving 6 bases between them. The CDR3 sequence is 14 residues long. Germline CDR1 reads MNHEY; CDR2 reads SVGAGI. CDR3 coding DNA: TGTGCCAGCAGTTACGAAGCTAGCACAGATACGCAGTATTTT. It codes for CASSYEASTDTQYF.

The V and J genes are TRBV7-8 and TRBJ1-5; D uncertain. CDR3 length equals 16 residues. The germline gives CDR1 SGHVS, CDR2 FQNEAQ. The V and J ends lost 3 bases and 5 bases respectively, with 17 bases between them. CDR3 protein: CASSFEAARLDQPQHF. CDR3 DNA sequence: TGTGCCAGCAGCTTTGAGGCCGCAAGGCTAGATCAGCCCCAGCATTTT.

This chain joins TRBV7-9 and TRBJ1-4, with 9 bases aligning to TRBD1. The V gene end was trimmed by 3 bases and the J gene end by 3 bases; junction bases not matched to a gene: 5. Per the germline V gene, CDR1 is SEHNR and CDR2 is FQNEAQ (reference sequence). The CDR3 runs to 16 residues. The CDR3: CASSFPRQGANEKLFF. CDR3 in DNA: TGTGCCAGCAGCTTCCCTAGACAGGGGGCTAATGAAAAACTGTTTTTT. Full variable domain (outside the CDR3, taken from reference TRBV7-9 and TRBJ1-4): DTGVSQNPRHKITKRGQNVTFRCDPISEHNRLYWYRQTLGQGPEFLTYFQNEAQLEKSRLLSDRFSAERPKGSFSTLEIQRTEQGDSAMYLCASSFPRQGANEKLFFGSGTQLSVL.

CDR3 in DNA: TGTGCCAGCAGTTTGACTAGCGATTACGAGCAGTACTTC. Protein: CASSLTSDYEQYF. The chain employs TRBV27 and TRBJ2-7, with TRBD2 matching over 8 bases. This CDR3 has 13 amino acids. J was trimmed by 4 bases and V by 3 bases; bases with no gene match: 2. Looked up from germline, CDR1 is MNHEY and CDR2 is SMNVEV (reference sequence).

The V gene is TRBV10-1, the J gene TRBJ1-5; no clear D gene. The V end was cut by 0 bases, the J end by 6 bases, with 6 bases between. Germline V lookup: CDR1 WNHNN, CDR2 SYGVQD (reference sequence). This CDR3 contains 13 residues. CDR3 amino acids: CASSESRLQPQHF. The CDR3 DNA follows: TGCGCCAGCAGTGAGTCCAGGCTTCAGCCCCAGCATTTT.

The V call is TRBV7-6, the J call TRBJ2-3; a weak D match, TRBD2 (8 bases). Germline-derived CDR1 and CDR2 are SGHVS and FNYEAQ. Deletions cut 0 bases from V and 1 base from J, with 14 bases between. The CDR3 consists of 17 residues. DNA of the CDR3: TGTGCCAGCAGCTTAGCCGGGAGGGGGCTCGGCACAGATACGCAGTATTTT. Translating gives CASSLAGRGLGTDTQYF.

V usage is TRBV5-8 and J usage is TRBJ1-2; 8 nucleotides agree with TRBD1. CDR1 SGHTS and CDR2 YDEGEE come from the germline V gene. V lost 7 bases and J lost 6; bases outside the gene matches: 5. This CDR3 region has 12 residues. CDR3 region: CASYRTGHGYTF. The CDR3 DNA reads TGTGCCAGCTACCGGACAGGGCATGGCTACACCTTC.

J is TRBJ2-1 and V is TRBV10-3, with TRBD2 matching over 11 bases. There are 17 residues in the CDR3. Unmatched junction bases numbered 10, after V lost 4 bases and J lost 5 bases. Germline V gene sequence: CDR1 ENHRY, CDR2 SYGVKD. The CDR3 coding sequence is TGTGCCATCAGTGCCCTTCCACTAGCGGGGGAGAACAATGAGCAGTTCTTC. Its protein product is CAISALPLAGENNEQFF.